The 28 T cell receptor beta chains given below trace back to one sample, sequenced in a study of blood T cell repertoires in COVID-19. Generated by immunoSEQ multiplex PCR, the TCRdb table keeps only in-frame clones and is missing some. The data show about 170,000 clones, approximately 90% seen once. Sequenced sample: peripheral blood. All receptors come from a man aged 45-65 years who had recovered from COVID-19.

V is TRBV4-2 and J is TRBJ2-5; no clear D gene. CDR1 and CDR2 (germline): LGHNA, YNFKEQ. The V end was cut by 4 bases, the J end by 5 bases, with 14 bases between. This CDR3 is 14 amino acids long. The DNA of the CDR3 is TGTGCCAGCAGCCGGAACGGCGGCCAGGAGACCCAGTACTTC. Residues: CASSRNGGQETQYF.

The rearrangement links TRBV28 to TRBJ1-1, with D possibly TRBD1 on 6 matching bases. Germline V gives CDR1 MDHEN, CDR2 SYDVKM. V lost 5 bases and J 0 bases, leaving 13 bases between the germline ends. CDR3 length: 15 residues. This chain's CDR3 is CASSLWDTLNTEAFF. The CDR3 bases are TGTGCCAGCAGTCTCTGGGACACTTTGAACACTGAAGCTTTCTTT.

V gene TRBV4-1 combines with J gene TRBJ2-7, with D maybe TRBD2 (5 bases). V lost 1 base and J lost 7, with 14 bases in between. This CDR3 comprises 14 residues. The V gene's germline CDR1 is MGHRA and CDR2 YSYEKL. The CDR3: CASSQVSGVGEQYF. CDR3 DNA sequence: TGCGCCAGCAGCCAAGTCTCCGGGGTTGGGGAGCAGTACTTC.

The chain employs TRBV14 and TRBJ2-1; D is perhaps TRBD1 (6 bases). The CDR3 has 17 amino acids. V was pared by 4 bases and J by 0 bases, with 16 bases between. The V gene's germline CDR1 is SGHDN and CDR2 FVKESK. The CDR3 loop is CASSPPYGDNSYNEQFF. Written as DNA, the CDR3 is TGTGCCAGCAGCCCCCCCTACGGGGACAACTCCTACAATGAGCAGTTCTTC.

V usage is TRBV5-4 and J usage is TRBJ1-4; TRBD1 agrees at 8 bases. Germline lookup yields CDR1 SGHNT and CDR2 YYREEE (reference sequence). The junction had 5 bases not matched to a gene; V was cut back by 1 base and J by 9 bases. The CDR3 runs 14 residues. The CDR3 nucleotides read TGTGCCAGCAGCTTGTCAGGCAGGGGGCAAAAACTGTTTTTT. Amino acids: CASSLSGRGQKLFF.

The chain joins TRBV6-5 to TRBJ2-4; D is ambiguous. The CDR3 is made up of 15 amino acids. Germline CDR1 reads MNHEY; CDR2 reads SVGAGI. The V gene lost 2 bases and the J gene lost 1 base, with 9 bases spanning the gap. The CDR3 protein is CASSYGGAAKNIQYF. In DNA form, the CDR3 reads TGTGCCAGCAGTTACGGTGGAGCGGCCAAAAACATTCAGTACTTC.

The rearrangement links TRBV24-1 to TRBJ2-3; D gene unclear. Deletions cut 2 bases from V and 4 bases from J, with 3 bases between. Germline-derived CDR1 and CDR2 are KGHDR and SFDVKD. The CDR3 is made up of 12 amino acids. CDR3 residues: CATSDSPDTQYF. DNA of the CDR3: TGTGCCACCAGTGATTCTCCAGATACGCAGTATTTT.

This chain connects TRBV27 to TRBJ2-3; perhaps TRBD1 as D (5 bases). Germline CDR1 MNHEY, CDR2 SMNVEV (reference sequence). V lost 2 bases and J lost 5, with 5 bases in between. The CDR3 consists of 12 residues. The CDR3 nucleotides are TGTGCCAGCAGTTTAAGGGGAGATACGCAGTATTTT. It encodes CASSLRGDTQYF.

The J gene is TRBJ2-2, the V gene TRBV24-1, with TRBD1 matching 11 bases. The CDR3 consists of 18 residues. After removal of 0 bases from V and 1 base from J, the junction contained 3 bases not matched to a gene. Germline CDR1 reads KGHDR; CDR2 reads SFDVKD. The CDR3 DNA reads TGTGCCACCAGTGATTTGCGGACAGGGGGCCAGAACACCGGGGAGCTGTTTTTT. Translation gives CATSDLRTGGQNTGELFF.

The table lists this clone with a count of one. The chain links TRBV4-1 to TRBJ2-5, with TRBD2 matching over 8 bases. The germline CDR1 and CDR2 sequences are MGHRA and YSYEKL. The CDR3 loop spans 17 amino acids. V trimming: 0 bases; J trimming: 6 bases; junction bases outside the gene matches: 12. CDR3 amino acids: CASSQDQGLAPGKTQYF. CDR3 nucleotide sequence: TGCGCCAGCAGCCAAGATCAAGGACTAGCCCCCGGGAAGACCCAGTACTTC.

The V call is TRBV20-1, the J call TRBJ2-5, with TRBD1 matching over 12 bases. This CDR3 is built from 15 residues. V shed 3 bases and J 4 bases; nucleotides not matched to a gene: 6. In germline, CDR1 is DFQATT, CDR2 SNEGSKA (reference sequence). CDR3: CSASKGTGGLETQYF. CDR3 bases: TGCAGTGCTAGTAAAGGGACAGGGGGCTTAGAGACCCAGTACTTC.

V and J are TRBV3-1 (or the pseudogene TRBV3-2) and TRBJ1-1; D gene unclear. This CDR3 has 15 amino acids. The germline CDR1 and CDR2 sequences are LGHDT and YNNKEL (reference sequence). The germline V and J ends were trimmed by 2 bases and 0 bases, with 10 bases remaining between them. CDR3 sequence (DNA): TGTGCCAGCAGCCAATCTTGGAGTTTGAACACTGAAGCTTTCTTT. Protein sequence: CASSQSWSLNTEAFF.

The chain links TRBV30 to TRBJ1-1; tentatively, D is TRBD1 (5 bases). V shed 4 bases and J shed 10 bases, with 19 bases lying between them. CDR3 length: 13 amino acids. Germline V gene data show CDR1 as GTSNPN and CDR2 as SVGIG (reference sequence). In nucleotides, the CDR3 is TGTGCCTGGATCCTAAGTCCAGGGAGGCGAGCTTTCTTT. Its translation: CAWILSPGRRAFF. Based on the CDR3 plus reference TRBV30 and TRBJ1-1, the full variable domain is SQTIHQWPATLVQPVGSPLSLECTVEGTSNPNLYWYRQAAGRGLQLLFYSVGIGQISSEVPQNLSASRPQDRQFILSSKKLLLSDSGFYLCAWILSPGRRAFFGQGTRLTVV.

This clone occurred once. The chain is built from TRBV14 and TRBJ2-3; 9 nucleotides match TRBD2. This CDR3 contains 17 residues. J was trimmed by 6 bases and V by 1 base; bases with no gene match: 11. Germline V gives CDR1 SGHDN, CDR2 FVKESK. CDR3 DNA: TGTGCCAGCAGCCAAGGAAATTTCGGACTAGCGCCGGATACGCAGTATTTT. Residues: CASSQGNFGLAPDTQYF.

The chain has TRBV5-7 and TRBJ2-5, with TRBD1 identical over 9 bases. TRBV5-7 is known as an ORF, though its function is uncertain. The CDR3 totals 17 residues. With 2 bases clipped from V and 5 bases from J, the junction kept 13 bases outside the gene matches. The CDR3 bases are TGTGCCAGCAGCTTCCTGACCGGGACAGGGAGGGAGGAGACCCAGTACTTC. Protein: CASSFLTGTGREETQYF.

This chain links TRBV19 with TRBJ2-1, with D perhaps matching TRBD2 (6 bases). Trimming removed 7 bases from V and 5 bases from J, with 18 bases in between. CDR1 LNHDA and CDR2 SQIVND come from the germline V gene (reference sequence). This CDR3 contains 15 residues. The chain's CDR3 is CASTPRRGGDNEQFF. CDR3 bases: TGTGCCAGTACCCCTAGGCGGGGTGGGGACAATGAGCAGTTCTTC.

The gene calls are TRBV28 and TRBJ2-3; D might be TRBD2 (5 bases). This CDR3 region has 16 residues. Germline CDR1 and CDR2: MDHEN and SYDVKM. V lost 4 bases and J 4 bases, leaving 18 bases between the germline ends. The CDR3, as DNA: TGTGCCAGCAGTTACGGCGGTCGGGCGGAGGCAGATACGCAGTATTTT. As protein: CASSYGGRAEADTQYF.

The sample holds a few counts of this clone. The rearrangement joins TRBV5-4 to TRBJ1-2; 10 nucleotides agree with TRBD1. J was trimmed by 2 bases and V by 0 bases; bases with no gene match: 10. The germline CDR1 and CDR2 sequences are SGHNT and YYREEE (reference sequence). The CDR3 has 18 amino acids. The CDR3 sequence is CASSLEGGGDRGNYGYTF. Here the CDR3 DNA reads TGTGCCAGCAGCTTGGAAGGCGGGGGGGACAGGGGAAACTATGGCTACACCTTC.

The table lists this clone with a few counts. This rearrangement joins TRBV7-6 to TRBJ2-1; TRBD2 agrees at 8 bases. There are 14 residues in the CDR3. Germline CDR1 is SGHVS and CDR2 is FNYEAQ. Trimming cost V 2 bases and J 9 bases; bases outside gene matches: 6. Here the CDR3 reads CASSLTTSESEQFF. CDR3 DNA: TGTGCCAGCAGCTTAACGACTAGCGAGAGTGAGCAGTTCTTC.

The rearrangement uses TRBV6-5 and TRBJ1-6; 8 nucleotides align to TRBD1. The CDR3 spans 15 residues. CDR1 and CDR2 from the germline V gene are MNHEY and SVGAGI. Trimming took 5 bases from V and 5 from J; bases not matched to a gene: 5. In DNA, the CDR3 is TGTGCCAGCAGTCGCCGGACAGGGAATAATTCACCCCTCCACTTT. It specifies CASSRRTGNNSPLHF.

CDR3 DNA sequence: TGCAGCGTTGATGTCCAGGGGGAGACCCAGTACTTC. This sequence encodes CSVDVQGETQYF. This chain connects TRBV29-1 to TRBJ2-5, with D maybe TRBD1 (6 bases). Trimming left V 3 bases short and J 5 bases short, with 10 bases between. The CDR3 has 12 residues. Germline CDR1 SQVTM, CDR2 ANQGSEA.

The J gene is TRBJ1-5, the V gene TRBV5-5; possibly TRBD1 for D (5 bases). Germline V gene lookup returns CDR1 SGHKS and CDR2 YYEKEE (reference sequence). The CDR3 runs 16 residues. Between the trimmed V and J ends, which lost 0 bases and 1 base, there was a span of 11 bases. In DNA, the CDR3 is TGTGCCAGCAGCTTGGGCAGGGTATCGAGCAATCAGCCCCAGCATTTT. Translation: CASSLGRVSSNQPQHF.

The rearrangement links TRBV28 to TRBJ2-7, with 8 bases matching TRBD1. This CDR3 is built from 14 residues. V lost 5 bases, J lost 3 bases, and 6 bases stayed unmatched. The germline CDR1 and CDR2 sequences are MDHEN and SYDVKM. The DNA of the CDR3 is TGTGCCAGCAGTCCCGGGACAGGTCTCTACGAGCAGTACTTC. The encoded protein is CASSPGTGLYEQYF. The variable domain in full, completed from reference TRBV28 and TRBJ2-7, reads DVKVTQSSRYLVKRTGEKVFLECVQDMDHENMFWYRQDPGLGLRLIYFSYDVKMKEKGDIPEGYSVSREKKERFSLILESASTNQTSMYLCASSPGTGLYEQYFGPGTRLTVT.

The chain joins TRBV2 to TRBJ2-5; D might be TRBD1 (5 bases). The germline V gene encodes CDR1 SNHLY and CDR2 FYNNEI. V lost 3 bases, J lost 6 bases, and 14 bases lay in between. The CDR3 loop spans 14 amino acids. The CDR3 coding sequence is TGTGCCAGCAGTGAGGAAAAGGGGCCCAAGACCCAGTACTTC. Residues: CASSEEKGPKTQYF.

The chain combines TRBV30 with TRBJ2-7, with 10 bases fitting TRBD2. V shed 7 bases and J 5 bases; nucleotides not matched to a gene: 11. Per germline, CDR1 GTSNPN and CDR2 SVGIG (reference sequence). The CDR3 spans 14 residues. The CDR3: CASKSGGAGNEQYF. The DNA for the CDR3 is TGTGCCTCCAAAAGCGGGGGGGCCGGGAACGAGCAGTACTTC.

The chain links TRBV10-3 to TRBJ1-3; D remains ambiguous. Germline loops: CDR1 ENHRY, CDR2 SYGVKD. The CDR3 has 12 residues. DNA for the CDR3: TGTGAAGAGTACAGCTCTGGAAACACCATATATTTT. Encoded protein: CEEYSSGNTIYF.

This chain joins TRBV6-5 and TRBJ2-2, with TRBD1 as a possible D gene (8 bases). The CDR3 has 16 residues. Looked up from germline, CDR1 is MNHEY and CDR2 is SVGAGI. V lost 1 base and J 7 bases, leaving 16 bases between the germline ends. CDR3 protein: CASSYFGQGGSGELFF. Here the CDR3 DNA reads TGTGCCAGCAGTTACTTCGGACAGGGAGGGAGCGGGGAGCTGTTTTTT.

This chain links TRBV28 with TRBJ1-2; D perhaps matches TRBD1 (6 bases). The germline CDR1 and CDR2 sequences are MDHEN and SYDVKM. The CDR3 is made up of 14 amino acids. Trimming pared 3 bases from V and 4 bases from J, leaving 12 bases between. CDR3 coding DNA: TGTGCCAGCAGTTTCACTGCAGGGGCCTATGGCTACACCTTC. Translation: CASSFTAGAYGYTF.